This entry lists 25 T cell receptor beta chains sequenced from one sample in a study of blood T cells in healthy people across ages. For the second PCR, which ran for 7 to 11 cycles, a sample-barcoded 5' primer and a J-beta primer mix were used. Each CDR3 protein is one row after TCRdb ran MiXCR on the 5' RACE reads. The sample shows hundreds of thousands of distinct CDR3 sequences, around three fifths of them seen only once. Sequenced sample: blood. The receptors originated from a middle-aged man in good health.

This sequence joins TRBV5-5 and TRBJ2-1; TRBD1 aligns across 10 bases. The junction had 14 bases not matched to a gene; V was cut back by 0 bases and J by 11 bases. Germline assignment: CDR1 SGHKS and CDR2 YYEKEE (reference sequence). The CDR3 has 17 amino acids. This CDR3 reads CASSLEGQGYGVGQQFF. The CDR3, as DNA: TGTGCCAGCAGCTTGGAGGGACAGGGGTACGGGGTCGGTCAGCAGTTCTTC.

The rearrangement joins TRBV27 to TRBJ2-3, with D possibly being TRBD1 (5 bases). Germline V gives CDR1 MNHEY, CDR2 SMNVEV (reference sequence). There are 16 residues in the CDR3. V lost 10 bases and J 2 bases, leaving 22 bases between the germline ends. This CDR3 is CATQWGRFLNTDTQYF. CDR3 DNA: TGTGCCACCCAATGGGGCAGGTTCCTAAACACAGATACGCAGTATTTT.

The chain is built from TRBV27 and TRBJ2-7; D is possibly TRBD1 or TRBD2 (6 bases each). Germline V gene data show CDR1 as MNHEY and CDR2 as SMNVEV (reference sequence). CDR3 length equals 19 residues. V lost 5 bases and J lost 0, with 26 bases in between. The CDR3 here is CASSPSQGTATPSSYEQYF. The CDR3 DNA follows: TGTGCCAGCAGTCCCTCCCAGGGGACTGCGACCCCAAGCTCCTACGAGCAGTACTTC.

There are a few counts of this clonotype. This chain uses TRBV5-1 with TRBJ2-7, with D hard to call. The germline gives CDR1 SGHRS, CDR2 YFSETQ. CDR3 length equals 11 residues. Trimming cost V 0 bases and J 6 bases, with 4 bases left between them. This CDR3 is CASSLGFEQYF. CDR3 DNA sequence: TGCGCCAGCAGCTTGGGGTTCGAGCAGTACTTC.

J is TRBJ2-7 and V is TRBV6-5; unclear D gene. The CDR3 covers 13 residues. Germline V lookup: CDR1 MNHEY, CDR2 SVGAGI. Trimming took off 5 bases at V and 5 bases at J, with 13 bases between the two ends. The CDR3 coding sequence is TGTGCCAGCAGTACACGCATAGGCGACGAGCAGTACTTC. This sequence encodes CASSTRIGDEQYF.

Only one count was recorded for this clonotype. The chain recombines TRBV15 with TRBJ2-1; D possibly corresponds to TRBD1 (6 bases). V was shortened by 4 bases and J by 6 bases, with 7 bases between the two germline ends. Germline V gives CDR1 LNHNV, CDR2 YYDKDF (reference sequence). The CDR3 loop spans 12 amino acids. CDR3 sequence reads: CATSIQGNEQFF. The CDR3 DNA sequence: TGTGCCACCAGCATACAGGGCAATGAGCAGTTCTTC.

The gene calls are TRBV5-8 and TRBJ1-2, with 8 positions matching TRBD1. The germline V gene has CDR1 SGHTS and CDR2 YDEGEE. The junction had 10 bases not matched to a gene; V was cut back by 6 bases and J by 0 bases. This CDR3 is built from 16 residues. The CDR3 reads CASTTGGTGPNYGYTF. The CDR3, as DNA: TGTGCCAGCACAACCGGTGGGACAGGACCTAACTATGGCTACACCTTC.

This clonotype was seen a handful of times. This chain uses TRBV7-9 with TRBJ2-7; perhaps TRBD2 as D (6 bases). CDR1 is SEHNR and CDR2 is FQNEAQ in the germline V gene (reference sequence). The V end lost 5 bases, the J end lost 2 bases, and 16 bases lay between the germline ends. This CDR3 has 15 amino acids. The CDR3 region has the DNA TGTGCCAGCAGCCCGTCACGGGGGACGGCCTACGAGCAGTACTTC. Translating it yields CASSPSRGTAYEQYF. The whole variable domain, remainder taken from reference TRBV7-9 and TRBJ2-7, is DTGVSQNPRHKITKRGQNVTFRCDPISEHNRLYWYRQTLGQGPEFLTYFQNEAQLEKSRLLSDRFSAERPKGSFSTLEIQRTEQGDSAMYLCASSPSRGTAYEQYFGPGTRLTVT.

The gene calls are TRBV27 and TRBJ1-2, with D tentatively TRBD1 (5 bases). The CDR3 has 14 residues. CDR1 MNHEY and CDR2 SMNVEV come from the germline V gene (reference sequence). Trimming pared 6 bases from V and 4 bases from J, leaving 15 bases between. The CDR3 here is CASSPGQTRYGYTF. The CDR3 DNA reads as TGTGCCAGCAGCCCAGGGCAAACTCGCTATGGCTACACCTTC.

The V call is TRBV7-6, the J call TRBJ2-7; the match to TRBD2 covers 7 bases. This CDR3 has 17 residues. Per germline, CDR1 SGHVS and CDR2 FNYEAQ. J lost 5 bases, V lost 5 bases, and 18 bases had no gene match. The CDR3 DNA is TGTGCCAGCAGCCGTGGATTTGGGGGGGGAGGCTTCGACGAGCAGTACTTC. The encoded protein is CASSRGFGGGGFDEQYF. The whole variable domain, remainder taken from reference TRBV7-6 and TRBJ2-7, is GAGVSQSPRYKVTKRGQDVALRCDPISGHVSLYWYRQALGQGPEFLTYFNYEAQQDKSGLPNDRFSAERPEGSISTLTIQRTEQRDSAMYRCASSRGFGGGGFDEQYFGPGTRLTVT.

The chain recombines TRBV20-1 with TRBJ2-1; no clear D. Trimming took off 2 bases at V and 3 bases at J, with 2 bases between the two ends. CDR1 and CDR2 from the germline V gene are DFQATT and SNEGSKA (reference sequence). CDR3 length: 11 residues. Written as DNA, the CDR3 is TGCAGTGCTAGATACTACAATGAGCAGTTCTTC. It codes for CSARYYNEQFF.

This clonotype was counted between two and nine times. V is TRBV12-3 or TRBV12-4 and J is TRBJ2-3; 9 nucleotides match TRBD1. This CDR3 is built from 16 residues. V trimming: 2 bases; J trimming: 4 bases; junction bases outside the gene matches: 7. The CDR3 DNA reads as TGTGCCAGCAGTTTAATAAGGACAGGGGAGCCAGATACGCAGTATTTT. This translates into CASSLIRTGEPDTQYF.

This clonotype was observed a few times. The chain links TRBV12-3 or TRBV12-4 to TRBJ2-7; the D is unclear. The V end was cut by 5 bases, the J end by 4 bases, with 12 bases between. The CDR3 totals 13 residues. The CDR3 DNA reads TGTGCCAGCAGTCACGGACGGAGTTACGAGCAGTACTTC. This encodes CASSHGRSYEQYF.

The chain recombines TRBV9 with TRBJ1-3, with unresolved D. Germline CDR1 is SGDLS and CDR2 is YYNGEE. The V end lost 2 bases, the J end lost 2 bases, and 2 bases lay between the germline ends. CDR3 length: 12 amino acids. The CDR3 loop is CASSVAGNTIYF. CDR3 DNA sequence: TGTGCCAGCAGCGTCGCTGGAAACACCATATATTTT.

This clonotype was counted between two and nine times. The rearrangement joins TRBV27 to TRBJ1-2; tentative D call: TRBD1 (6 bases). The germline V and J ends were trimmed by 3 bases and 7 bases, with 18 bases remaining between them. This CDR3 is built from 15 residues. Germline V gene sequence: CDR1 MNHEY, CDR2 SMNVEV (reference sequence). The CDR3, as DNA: TGTGCCAGCAGTTTGGGGAGACAGGTCCCCTCTGGCTACACCTTC. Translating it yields CASSLGRQVPSGYTF.

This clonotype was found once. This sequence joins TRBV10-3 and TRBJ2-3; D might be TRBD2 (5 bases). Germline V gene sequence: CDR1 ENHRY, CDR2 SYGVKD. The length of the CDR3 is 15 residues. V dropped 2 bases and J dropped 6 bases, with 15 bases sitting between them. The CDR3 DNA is TGTGCCATCAGTGAGGGACCGACGACGGGGGATACGCAGTATTTT. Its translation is CAISEGPTTGDTQYF.

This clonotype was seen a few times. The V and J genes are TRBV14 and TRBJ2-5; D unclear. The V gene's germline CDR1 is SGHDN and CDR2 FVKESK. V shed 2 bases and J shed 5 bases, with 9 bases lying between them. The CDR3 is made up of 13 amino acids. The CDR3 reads CASSQLDAETQYF. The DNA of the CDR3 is TGTGCCAGCAGCCAATTGGACGCGGAGACCCAGTACTTC.

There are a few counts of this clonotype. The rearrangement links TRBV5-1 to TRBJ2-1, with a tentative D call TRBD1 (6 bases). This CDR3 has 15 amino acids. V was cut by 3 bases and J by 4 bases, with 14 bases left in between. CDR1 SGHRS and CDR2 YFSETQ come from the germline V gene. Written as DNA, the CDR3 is TGCGCCAGCAGCTATTCAGGGGTTTCGTACAATGAGCAGTTCTTC. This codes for CASSYSGVSYNEQFF. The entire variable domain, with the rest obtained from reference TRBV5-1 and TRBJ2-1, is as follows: KAGVTQTPRYLIKTRGQQVTLSCSPISGHRSVSWYQQTPGQGLQFLFEYFSETQRNKGNFPGRFSGRQFSNSRSEMNVSTLELGDSALYLCASSYSGVSYNEQFFGPGTRLTVL.

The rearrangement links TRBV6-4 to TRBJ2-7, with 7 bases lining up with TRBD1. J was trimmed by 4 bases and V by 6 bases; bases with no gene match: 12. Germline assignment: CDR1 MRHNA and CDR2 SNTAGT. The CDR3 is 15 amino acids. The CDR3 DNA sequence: TGTGCCAGCAGAGCCCCTAGACAGGGTGGGTACGAGCAGTACTTC. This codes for CASRAPRQGGYEQYF.

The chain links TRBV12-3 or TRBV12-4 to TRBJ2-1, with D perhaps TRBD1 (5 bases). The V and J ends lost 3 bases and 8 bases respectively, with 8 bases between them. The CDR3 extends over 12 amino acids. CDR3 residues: CASSFQGHEQFF. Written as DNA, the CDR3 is TGTGCCAGCAGTTTCCAGGGCCATGAGCAGTTCTTC.

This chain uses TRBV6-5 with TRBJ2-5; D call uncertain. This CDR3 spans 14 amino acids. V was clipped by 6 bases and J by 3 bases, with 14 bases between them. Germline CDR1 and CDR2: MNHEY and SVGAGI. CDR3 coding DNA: TGTGCCAGCAGGCTGGCGGTAACTGAAGAGACCCAGTACTTC. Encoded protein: CASRLAVTEETQYF.

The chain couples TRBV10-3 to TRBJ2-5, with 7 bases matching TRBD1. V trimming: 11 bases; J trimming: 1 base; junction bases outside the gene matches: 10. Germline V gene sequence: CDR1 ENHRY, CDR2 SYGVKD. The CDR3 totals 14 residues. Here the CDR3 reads CAHAPGQPQETQYF. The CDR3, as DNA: TGTGCCCACGCCCCGGGACAGCCCCAAGAGACCCAGTACTTC.

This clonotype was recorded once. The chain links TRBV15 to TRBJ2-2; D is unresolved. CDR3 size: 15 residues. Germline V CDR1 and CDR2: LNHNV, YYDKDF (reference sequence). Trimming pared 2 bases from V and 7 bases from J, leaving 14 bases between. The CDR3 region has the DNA TGTGCCACCAGCAGAAGAGATGTCCGTAGCGGGGAGCTGTTTTTT. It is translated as CATSRRDVRSGELFF.

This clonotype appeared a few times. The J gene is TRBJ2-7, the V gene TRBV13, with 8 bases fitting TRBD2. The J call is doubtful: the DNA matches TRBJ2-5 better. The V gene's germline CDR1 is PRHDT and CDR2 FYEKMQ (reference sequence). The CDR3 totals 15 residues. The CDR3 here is CASSLNRGGEETQYF. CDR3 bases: TGTGCCAGCAGCTTAAATCGGGGGGGAGAAGAGACCCAGTACTTC.

In DNA form, the CDR3 reads TGTGCCACCAGTGATACCCTAGGGCGAGGGGGCAATGAGCAGTTCTTC. Protein: CATSDTLGRGGNEQFF. The genes are TRBV24-1 and TRBJ2-1; D is perhaps TRBD1 (6 bases). Trimming left V 3 bases short and J 6 bases short, with 17 bases between. The CDR3 has 16 amino acids. Per the germline V gene, CDR1 is KGHDR and CDR2 is SFDVKD.